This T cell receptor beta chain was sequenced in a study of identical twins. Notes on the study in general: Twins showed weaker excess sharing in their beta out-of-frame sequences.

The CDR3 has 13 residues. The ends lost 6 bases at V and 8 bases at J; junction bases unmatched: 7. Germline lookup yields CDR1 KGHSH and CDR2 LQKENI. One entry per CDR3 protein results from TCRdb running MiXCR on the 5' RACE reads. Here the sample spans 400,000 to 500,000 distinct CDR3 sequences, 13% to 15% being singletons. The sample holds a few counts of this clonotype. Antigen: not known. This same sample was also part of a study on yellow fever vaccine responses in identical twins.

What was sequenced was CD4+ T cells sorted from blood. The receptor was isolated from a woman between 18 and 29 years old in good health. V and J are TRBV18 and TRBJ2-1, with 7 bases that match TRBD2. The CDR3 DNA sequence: TGTGCCAGCTCGCCGACTAGCAGCGATGAGCAGTTCTTC. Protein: CASSPTSSDEQFF.